This T cell receptor (beta chain) was found in a study of cytomegalovirus exposure and HLA in healthy donors. This clone was counted a few times. A multiplex PCR was run with 60 Vbeta primers and 13 Jbeta primers. Produced via immunoSEQ multiplex PCR; TCRdb's table is partial and in-frame only. Of tens of thousands of clones listed, about three quarters are singletons. Unmatched junction bases numbered 2, after V lost 3 bases and J lost 4 bases. CDR1 is ENHRY and CDR2 is SYGVKD in the germline V gene. The CDR3 consists of 14 residues. The chain couples TRBV10-3 to TRBJ2-3, with 9 bases fitting TRBD2. This sequence originates from a man aged 40-49 years in good health and CMV-seronegative. The specimen sequenced was PBMCs. The CDR3 spells CAISDGLAPDTQYF. The CDR3 DNA reads TGTGCCATCAGTGATGGACTAGCGCCAGATACGCAGTATTTT.